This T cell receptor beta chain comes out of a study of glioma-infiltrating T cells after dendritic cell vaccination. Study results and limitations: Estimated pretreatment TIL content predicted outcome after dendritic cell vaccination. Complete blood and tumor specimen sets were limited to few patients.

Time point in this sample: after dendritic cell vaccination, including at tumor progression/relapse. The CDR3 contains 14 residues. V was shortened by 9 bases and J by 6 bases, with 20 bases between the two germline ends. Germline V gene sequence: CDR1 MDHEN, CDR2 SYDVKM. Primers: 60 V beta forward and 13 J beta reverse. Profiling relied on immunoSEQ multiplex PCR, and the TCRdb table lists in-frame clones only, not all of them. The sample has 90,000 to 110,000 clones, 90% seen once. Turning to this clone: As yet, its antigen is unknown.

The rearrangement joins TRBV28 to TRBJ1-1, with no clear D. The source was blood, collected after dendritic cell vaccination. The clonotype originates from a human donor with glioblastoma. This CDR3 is CASASGGQVPEAFF. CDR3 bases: TGTGCCAGTGCCTCAGGAGGTCAGGTCCCTGAAGCTTTCTTT.